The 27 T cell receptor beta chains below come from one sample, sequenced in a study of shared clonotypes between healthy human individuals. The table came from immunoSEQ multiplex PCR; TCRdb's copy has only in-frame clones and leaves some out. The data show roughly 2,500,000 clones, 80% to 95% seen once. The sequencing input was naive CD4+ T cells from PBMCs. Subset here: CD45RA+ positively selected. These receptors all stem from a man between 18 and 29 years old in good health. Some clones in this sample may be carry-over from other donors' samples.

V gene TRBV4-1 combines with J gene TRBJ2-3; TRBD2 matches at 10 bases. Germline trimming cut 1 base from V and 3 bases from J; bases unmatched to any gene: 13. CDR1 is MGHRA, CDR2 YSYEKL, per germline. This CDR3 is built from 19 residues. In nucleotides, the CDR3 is TGCGCCAGCAGCCAAGCCCCGGCTAGCGGGAGAAAGAGTACAGATACGCAGTATTTT. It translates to CASSQAPASGRKSTDTQYF.

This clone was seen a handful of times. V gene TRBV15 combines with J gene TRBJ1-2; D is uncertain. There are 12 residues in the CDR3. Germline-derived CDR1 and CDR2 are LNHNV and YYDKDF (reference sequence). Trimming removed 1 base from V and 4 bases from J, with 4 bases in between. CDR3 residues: CATSRGAYGYTF. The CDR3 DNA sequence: TGTGCCACCAGCAGAGGGGCCTATGGCTACACCTTC.

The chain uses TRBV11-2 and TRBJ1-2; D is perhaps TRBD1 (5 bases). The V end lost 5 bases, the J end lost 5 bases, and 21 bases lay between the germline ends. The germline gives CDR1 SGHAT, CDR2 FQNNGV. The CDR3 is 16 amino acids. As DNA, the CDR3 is TGTGCCAGCAGCCGACTGTGGGGGAAGGGTACTTATGGCTACACCTTC. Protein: CASSRLWGKGTYGYTF.

In DNA, the CDR3 is TGTGCCAGCAGTTTACTTTGGGGCGAGCAGTACTTC. Encoded protein: CASSLLWGEQYF. The rearrangement joins TRBV27 to TRBJ2-7; D ambiguous. This CDR3 spans 12 amino acids. Trimming removed 2 bases from V and 6 bases from J, with 8 bases in between. Germline V gene data show CDR1 as MNHEY and CDR2 as SMNVEV (reference sequence).

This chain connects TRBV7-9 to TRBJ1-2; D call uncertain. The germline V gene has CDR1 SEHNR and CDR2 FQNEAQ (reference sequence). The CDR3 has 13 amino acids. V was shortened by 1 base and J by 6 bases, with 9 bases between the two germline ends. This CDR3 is CASSLDIEDGYTF. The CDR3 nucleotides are TGTGCCAGCAGCTTAGATATAGAAGATGGCTACACCTTC.

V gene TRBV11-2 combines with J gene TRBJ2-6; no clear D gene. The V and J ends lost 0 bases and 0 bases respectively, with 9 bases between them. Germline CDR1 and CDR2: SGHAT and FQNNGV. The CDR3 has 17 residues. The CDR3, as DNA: TGTGCCAGCAGCTTAGACTCCCCTAGCTCTGGGGCCAACGTCCTGACTTTC. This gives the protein CASSLDSPSSGANVLTF.

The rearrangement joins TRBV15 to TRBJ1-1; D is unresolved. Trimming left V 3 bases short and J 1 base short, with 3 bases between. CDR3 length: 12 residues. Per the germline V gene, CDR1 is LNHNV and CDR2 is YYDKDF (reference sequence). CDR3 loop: CATSRRNTEAFF. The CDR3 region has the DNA TGTGCCACCAGCAGGAGGAACACTGAAGCTTTCTTT.

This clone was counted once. The CDR3 loop reads CASSLGGAGGSYEQYF. In DNA form, the CDR3 reads TGTGCCAGCAGCTTAGGGGGCGCGGGGGGCTCCTACGAGCAGTACTTC. The chain employs TRBV7-2 and TRBJ2-7; 8 bases align to TRBD2. J gave up 0 bases and V 1 base, and 5 bases lay outside the gene matches. The CDR3 extends over 16 amino acids. Germline CDR1 reads SGHTA; CDR2 reads FQGNSA.

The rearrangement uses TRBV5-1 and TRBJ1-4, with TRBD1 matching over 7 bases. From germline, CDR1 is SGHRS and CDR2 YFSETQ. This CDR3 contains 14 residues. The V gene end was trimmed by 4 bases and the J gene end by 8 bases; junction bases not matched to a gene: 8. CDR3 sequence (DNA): TGCGCCAGCAGCCAGACAGGGCGCAGGGAAAAACTGTTTTTT. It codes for CASSQTGRREKLFF.

This CDR3 reads CASSLPGRQGRSPLHF. As DNA, the CDR3 is TGCGCCAGCAGCCTCCCAGGGCGACAGGGGAGATCACCCCTCCACTTT. The chain has TRBV4-3 and TRBJ1-6, with 8 nucleotides matching TRBD1. The CDR3 spans 16 residues. Trimming cost V 4 bases and J 10 bases; bases outside gene matches: 12. Germline V lookup: CDR1 LGHNA, CDR2 YSLEER.

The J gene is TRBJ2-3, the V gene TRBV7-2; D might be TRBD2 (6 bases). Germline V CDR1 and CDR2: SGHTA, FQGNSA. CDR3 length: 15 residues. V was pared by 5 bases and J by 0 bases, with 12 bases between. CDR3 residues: CASSPWGVSTDTQYF. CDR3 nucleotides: TGTGCCAGCAGCCCTTGGGGGGTTAGCACAGATACGCAGTATTTT.

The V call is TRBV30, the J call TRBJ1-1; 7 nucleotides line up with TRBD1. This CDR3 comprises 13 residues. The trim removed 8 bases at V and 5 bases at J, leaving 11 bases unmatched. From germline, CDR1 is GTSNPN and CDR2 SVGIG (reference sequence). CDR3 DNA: TGTGCCGTCTCACAGGGGCGGGGGACTGAAGCTTTCTTT. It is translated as CAVSQGRGTEAFF.

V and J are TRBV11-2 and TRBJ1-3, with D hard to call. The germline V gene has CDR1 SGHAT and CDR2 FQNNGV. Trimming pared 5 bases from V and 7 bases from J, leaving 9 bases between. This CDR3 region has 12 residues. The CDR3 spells CASSRPFNTIYF. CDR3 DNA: TGTGCCAGCAGCCGCCCCTTCAACACCATATATTTT.

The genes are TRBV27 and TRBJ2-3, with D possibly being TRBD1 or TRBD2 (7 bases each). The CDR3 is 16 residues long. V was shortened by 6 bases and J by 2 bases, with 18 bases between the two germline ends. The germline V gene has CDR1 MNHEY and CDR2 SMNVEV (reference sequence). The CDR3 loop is CASSQGGRGNTDTQYF. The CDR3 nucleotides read TGTGCCAGCAGCCAGGGGGGGCGGGGAAACACAGATACGCAGTATTTT.

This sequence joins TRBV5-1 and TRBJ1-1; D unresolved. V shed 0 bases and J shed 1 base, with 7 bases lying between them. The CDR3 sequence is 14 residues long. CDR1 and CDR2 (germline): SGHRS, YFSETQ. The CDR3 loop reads CASSLEWGNTEAFF. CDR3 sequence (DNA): TGCGCCAGCAGCTTGGAGTGGGGGAACACTGAAGCTTTCTTT. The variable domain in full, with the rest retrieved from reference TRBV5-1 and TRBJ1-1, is KAGVTQTPRYLIKTRGQQVTLSCSPISGHRSVSWYQQTPGQGLQFLFEYFSETQRNKGNFPGRFSGRQFSNSRSEMNVSTLELGDSALYLCASSLEWGNTEAFFGQGTRLTVV.

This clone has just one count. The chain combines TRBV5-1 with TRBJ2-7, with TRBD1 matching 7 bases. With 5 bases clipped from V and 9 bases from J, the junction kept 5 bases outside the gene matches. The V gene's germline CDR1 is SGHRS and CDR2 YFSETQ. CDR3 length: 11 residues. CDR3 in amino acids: CASSVGQMQYF. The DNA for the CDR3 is TGCGCCAGCAGTGTGGGACAGATGCAGTACTTC.

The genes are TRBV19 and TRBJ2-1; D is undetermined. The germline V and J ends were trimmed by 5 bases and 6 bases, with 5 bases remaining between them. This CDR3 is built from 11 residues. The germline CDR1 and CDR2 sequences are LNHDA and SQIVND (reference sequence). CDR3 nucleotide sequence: TGTGCCAGTAGTGACTTCAATGAGCAGTTCTTC. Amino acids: CASSDFNEQFF.

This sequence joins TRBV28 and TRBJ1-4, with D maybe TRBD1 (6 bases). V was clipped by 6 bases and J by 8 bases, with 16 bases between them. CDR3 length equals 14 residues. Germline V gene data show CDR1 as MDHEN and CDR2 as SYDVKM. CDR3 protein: CASRPDRSLEKLFF. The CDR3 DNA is TGTGCCAGCAGACCCGACAGGAGTTTGGAAAAACTGTTTTTT.

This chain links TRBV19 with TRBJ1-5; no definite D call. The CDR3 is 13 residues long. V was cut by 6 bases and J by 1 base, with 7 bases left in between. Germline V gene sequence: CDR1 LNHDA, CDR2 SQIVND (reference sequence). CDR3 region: CASRGRSNQPQHF. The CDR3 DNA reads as TGTGCCAGTAGGGGGAGGAGCAATCAGCCCCAGCATTTT.

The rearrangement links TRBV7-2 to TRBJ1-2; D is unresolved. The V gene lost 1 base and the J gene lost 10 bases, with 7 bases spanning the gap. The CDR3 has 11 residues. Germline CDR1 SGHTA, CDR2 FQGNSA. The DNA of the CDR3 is TGTGCCAGCAGCTTAGGGTCCGTCTACACCTTC. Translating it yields CASSLGSVYTF. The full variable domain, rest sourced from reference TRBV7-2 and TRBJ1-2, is GAGVSQSPSNKVTEKGKDVELRCDPISGHTALYWYRQSLGQGLEFLIYFQGNSAPDKSGLPSDRFSAERTGGSVSTLTIQRTQQEDSAVYLCASSLGSVYTFGSGTRLTVV.

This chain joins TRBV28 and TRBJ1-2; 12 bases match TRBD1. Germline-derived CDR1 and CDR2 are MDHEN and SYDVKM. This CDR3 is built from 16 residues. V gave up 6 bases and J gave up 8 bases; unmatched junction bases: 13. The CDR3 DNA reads TGTGCCAGCAGAATCTCAATCGGGACAGGGGGCCGAGGCTACACCTTC. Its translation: CASRISIGTGGRGYTF.

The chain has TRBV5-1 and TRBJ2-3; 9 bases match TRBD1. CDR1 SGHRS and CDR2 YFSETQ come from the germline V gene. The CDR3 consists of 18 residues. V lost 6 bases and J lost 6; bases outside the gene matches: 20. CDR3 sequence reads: CASTEPGGHYRGPDTQYF. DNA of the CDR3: TGCGCCAGCACGGAGCCGGGGGGACACTACAGGGGGCCTGATACGCAGTATTTT.

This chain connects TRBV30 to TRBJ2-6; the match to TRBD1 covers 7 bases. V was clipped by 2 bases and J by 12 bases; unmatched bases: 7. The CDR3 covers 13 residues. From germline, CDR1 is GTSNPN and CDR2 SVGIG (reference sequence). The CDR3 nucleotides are TGTGCCTGGAGTCCCGGACAGGTAGTCGTCCTGACTTTC. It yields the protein CAWSPGQVVVLTF.

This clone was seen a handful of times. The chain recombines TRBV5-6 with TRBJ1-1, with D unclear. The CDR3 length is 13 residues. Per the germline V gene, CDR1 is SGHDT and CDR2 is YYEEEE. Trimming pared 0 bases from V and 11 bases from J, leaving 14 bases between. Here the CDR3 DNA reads TGTGCCAGCAGCTTGGCGCCGGCCACGGGGGCTTTCTTT. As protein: CASSLAPATGAFF.

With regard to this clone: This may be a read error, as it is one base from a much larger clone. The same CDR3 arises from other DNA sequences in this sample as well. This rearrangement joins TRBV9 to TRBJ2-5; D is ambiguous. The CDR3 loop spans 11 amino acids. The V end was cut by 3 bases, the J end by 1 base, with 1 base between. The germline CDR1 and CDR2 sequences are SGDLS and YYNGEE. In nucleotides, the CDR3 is TGTGCCAGCAGCGCCCAAGAGACCCAGTACTTC. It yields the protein CASSAQETQYF.

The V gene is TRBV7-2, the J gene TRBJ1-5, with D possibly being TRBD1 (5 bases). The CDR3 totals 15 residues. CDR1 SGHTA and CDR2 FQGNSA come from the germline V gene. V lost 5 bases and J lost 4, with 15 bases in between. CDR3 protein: CASSPGGAVNQPQHF. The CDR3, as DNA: TGTGCCAGCAGCCCCGGGGGTGCGGTTAATCAGCCCCAGCATTTT.

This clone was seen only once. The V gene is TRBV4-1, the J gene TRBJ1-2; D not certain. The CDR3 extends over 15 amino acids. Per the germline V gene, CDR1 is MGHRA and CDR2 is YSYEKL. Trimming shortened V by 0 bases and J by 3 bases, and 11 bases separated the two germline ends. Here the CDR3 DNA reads TGCGCCAGCAGCCAAGATCGAGTGGGGTACTATGGCTACACCTTC. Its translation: CASSQDRVGYYGYTF.